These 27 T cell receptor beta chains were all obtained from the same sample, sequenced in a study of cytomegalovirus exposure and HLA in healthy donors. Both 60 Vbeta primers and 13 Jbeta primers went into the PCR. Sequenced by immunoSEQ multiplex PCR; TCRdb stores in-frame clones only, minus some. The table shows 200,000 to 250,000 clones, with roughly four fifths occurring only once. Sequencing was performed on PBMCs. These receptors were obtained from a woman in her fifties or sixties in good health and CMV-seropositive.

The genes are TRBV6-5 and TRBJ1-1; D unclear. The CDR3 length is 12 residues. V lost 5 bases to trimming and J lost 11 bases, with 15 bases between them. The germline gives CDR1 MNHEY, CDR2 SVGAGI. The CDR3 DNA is TGTGCCAGCAGTCCTAACAGCCTGTCGGCTTTCTTT. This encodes CASSPNSLSAFF.

This CDR3 is CASSQIGHLNTGELFF. CDR3 in DNA: TGTGCCAGCAGCCAAATCGGACACCTCAACACCGGGGAGCTGTTTTTT. This sequence joins TRBV14 and TRBJ2-2; D might be TRBD1 (5 bases). V gave up 2 bases and J gave up 2 bases, with 12 bases separating them. The germline gives CDR1 SGHDN, CDR2 FVKESK. The length of the CDR3 is 16 residues.

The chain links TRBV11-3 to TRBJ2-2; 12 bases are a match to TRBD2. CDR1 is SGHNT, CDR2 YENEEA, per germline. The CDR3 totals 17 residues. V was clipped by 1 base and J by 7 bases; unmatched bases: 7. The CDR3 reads CASSLGDRLAGDGELFF. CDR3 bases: TGTGCCAGCAGCTTAGGGGACCGACTAGCGGGAGACGGGGAGCTGTTTTTT. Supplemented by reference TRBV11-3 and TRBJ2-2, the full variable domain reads EAGVVQSPRYKIIEKKQPVAFWCNPISGHNTLYWYLQNLGQGPELLIRYENEEAVDDSQLPKDRFSAERLKGVDSTLKIQPAELGDSAVYLCASSLGDRLAGDGELFFGEGSRLTVL.

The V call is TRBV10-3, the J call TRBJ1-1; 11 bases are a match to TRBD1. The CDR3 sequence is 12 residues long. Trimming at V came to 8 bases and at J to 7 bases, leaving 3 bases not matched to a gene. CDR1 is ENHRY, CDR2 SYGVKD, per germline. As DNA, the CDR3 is TGTGCCATCCGGGACAGGGGGTTTGAAGCTTTCTTT. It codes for CAIRDRGFEAFF.

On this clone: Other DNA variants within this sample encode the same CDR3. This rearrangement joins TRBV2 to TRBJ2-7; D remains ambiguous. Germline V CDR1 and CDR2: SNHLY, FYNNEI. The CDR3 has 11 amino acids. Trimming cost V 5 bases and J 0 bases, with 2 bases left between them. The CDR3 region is CASSYSYEQYF. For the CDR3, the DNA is TGTGCCAGCAGTTACTCCTACGAGCAGTACTTC.

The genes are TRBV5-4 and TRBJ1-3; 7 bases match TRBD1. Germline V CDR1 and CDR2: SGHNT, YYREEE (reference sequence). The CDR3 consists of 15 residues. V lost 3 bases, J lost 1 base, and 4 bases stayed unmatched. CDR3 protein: CASSSMTGSGNTIYF. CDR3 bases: TGTGCCAGCAGCTCTATGACAGGGTCTGGAAACACCATATATTTT.

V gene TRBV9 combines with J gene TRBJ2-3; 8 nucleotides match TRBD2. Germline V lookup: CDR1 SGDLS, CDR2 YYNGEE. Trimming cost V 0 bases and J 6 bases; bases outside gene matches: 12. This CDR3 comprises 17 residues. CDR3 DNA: TGTGCCAGCAGCGTAGGGGTGGTTAGCGGGATTGGTGATACGCAGTATTTT. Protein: CASSVGVVSGIGDTQYF.

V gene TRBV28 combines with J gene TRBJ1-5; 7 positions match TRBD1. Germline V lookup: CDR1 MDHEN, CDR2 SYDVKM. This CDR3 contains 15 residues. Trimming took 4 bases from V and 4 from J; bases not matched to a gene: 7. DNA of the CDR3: TGTGCCAGCAGTTCGACAGGGACGAAAAATCAGCCCCAGCATTTT. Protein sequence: CASSSTGTKNQPQHF.

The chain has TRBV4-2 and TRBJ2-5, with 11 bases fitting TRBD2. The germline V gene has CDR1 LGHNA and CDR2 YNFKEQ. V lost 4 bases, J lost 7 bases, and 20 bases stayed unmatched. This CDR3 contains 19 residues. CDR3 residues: CASSPRDVSGRGRVGTQYF. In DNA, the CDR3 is TGTGCCAGCAGCCCCCGGGATGTTAGCGGGAGGGGGAGAGTTGGGACCCAGTACTTC.

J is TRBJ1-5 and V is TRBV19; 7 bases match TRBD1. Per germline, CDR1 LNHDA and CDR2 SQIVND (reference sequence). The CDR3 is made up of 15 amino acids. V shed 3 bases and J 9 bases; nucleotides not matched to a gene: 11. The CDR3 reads CASSISPTGYSPQHF. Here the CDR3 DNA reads TGTGCCAGTAGTATTTCCCCGACAGGGTATTCGCCCCAGCATTTT.

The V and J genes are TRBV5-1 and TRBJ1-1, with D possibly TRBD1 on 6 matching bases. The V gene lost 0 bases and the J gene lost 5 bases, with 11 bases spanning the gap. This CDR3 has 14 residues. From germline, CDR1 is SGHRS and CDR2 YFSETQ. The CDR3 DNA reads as TGCGCCAGCAGCTTGGGGGGCACAGGGACTGAAGCTTTCTTT. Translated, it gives CASSLGGTGTEAFF.

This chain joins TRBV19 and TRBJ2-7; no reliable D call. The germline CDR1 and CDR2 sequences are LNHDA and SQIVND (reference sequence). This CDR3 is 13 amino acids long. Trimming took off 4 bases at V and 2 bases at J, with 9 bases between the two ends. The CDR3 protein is CASSKHQTYEQYF. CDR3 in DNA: TGTGCCAGTAGTAAACACCAGACCTACGAGCAGTACTTC.

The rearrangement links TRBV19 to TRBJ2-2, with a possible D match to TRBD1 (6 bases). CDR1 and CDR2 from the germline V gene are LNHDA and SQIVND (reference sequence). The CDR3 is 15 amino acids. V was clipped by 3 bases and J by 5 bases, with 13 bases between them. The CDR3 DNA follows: TGTGCCAGTAGTATCCCCGGGACAATAACCGGGGAGCTGTTTTTT. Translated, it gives CASSIPGTITGELFF.

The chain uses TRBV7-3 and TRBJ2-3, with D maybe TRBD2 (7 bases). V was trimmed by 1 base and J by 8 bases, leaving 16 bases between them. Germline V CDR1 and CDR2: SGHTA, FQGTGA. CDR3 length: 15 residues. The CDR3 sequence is CASSLMASGGGTQYF. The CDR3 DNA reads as TGTGCCAGCAGCTTAATGGCTAGCGGAGGGGGTACGCAGTATTTT.

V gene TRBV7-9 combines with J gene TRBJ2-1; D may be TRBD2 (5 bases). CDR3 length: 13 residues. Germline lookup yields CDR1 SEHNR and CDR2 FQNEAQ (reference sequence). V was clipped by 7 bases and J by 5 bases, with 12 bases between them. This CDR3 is CASTSRADNEQFF. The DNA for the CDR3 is TGTGCCAGCACCTCCCGAGCGGACAATGAGCAGTTCTTC.

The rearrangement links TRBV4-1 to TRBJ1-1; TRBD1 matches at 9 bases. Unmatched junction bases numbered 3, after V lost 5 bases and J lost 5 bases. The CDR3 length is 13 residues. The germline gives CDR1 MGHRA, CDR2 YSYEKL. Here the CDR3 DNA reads TGCGCCAGCAGCAAGGACAGGGGTACTGAAGCTTTCTTT. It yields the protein CASSKDRGTEAFF.

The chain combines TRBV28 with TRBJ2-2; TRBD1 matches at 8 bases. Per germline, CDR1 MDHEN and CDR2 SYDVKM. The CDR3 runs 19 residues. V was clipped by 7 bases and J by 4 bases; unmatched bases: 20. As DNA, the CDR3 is TGTGCCAGCACCTTGAAGACAGGGGCGTTCGGTAGCGGCACCGGGGAGCTGTTTTTT. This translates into CASTLKTGAFGSGTGELFF.

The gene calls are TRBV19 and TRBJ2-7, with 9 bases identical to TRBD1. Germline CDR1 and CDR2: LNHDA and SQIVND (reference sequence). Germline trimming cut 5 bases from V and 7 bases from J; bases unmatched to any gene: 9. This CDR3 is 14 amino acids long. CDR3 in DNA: TGTGCCAGTAGTGACAGGGGGTATGTACTGGAGCAGTACTTC. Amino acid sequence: CASSDRGYVLEQYF.

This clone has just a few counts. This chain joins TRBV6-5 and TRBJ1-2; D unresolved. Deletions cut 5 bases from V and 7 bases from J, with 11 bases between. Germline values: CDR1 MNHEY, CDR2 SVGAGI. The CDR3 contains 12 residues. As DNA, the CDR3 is TGTGCCAGCAGTCCAGAGCTAGGTGGCTACACCTTC. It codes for CASSPELGGYTF.

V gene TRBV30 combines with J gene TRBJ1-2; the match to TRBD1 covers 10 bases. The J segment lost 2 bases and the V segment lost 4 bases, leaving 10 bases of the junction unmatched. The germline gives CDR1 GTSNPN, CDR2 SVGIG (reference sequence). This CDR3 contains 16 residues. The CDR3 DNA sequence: TGTGCCTGGACTTGGCCGGGACAGGGGACGAACTATGGCTACACCTTC. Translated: CAWTWPGQGTNYGYTF.

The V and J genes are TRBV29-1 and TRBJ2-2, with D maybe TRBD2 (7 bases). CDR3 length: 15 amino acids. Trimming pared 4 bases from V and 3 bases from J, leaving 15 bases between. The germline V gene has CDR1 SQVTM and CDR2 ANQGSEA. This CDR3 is CSVGGEGVDTGELFF. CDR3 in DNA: TGCAGCGTTGGGGGGGAGGGGGTGGACACCGGGGAGCTGTTTTTT.

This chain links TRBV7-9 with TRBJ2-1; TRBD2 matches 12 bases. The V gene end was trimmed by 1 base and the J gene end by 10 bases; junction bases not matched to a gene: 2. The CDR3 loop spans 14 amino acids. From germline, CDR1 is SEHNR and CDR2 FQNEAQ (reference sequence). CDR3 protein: CASSLVLAGGEQFF. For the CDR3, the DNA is TGTGCCAGCAGCTTAGTACTAGCGGGGGGAGAGCAGTTCTTC.

CDR3 loop: CASATGVYEQYF. The CDR3 bases are TGTGCCAGCGCTACAGGGGTCTACGAGCAGTACTTC. The gene calls are TRBV28 and TRBJ2-7; TRBD1 aligns across 7 bases. This CDR3 region has 12 residues. Germline CDR1 and CDR2: MDHEN and SYDVKM. Trimming took 8 bases from V and 3 from J; bases not matched to a gene: 4.

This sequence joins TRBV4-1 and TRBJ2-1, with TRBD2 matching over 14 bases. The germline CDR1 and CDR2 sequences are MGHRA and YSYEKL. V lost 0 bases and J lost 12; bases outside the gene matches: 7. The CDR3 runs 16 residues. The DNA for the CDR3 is TGCGCCAGCAGCCAAGAAGGGACTAGCGGGAGAAGTGGGCAGTTCTTC. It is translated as CASSQEGTSGRSGQFF.

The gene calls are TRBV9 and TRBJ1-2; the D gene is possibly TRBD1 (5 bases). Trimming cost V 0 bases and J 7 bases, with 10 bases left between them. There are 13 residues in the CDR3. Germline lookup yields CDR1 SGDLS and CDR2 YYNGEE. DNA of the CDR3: TGTGCCAGCAGCGTAGTTACAGGCGCTGGCTACACCTTC. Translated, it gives CASSVVTGAGYTF.

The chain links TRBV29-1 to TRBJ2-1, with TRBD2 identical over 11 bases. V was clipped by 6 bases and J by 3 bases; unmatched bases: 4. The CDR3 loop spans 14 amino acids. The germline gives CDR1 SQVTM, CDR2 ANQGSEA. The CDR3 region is CSVHGTSGYNEQFF. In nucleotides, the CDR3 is TGCAGCGTCCACGGGACTAGCGGCTACAATGAGCAGTTCTTC.

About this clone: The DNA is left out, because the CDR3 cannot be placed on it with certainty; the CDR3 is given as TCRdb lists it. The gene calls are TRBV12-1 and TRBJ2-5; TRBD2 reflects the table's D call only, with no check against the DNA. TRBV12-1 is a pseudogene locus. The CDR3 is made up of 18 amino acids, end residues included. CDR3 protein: CASSFAPGTSGTGETQYF.